The 4 T cell receptor beta chains below were found in one sample sequenced in a study of OX40 agonist ivuxolimab in advanced cancers. Here immunoSEQ multiplex PCR was the method, and the copy in TCRdb shows in-frame clones only, minus some. Of 30,000 to 45,000 clones in the sample, about 87% were seen once. The sequencing here drew on CD4+ or CD8+ T cells sorted from blood, taken in a trial of the OX40 agonist ivuxolimab. These receptors were collected from an adult with an advanced solid tumor such as melanoma, head and neck, liver or kidney cancer.

V and J are TRBV7-9 and TRBJ1-1, with D unresolved. V lost 7 bases to trimming and J lost 11 bases, with 17 bases between them. From germline, CDR1 is SEHNR and CDR2 FQNEAQ (reference sequence). The CDR3 length is 12 residues. CDR3 sequence: CASTDGTPGAFF. The CDR3 coding sequence is TGTGCCAGCACCGACGGCACTCCCGGGGCTTTCTTT.

The genes are TRBV5-4 and TRBJ2-5; 11 bases map to TRBD2. The CDR3 extends over 14 amino acids. V trimming: 5 bases; J trimming: 2 bases; junction bases outside the gene matches: 2. Looked up from germline, CDR1 is SGHNT and CDR2 is YYREEE (reference sequence). CDR3 sequence (DNA): TGTGCCAGCAGTAGCGGGGGGGTACAAGAGACCCAGTACTTC. It yields the protein CASSSGGVQETQYF.

V is TRBV6-1 and J is TRBJ2-2; 7 nucleotides align to TRBD2. The CDR3 runs 15 residues. V dropped 5 bases and J dropped 6; count of bases not matched to a gene: 9. Germline V CDR1 and CDR2: MNHNS, SASEGT. CDR3 sequence: CASSLSGLGSGELFF. The CDR3 DNA reads as TGTGCCAGCAGTCTGTCAGGACTAGGTTCCGGGGAGCTGTTTTTT.

This clone was found a few times. CDR3: CASGDGTGELFF. The CDR3, as DNA: TGTGCCAGCGGGGACGGGACCGGGGAGCTGTTTTTT. The chain has TRBV25-1 and TRBJ2-2, with D possibly being TRBD1 or TRBD2 (5 bases each). CDR1 and CDR2 from the germline V gene are MGHDK and SYGVNS. V was clipped by 8 bases and J by 5 bases, with 9 bases between them. The CDR3 consists of 12 residues.